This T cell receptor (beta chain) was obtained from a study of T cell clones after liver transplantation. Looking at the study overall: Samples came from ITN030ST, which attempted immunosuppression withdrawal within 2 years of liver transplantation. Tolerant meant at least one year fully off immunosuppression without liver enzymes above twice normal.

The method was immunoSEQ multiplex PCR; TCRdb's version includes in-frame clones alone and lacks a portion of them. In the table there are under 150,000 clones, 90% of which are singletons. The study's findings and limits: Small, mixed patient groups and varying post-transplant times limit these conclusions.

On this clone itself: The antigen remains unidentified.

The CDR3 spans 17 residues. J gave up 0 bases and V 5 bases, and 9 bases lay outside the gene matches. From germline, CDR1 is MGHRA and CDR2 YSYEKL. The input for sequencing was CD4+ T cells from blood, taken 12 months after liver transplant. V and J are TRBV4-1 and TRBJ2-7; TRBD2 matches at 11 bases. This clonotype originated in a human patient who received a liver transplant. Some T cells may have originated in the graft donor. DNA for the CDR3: TGCGCCAGCAGCAGGGAAGGGACTAGCGGAAGCTCCTACGAGCAGTACTTC. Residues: CASSREGTSGSSYEQYF.